This T cell receptor (beta chain) is from a study of patients and donors after allogeneic stem cell transplantation. CDR1 is LGHDT and CDR2 is YNNKEL in the germline V gene (reference sequence). The CDR3 covers 13 residues. V was clipped by 0 bases and J by 6 bases, with 7 bases between them. One entry per CDR3 protein, called by TCRdb with MiXCR from the RT-PCR reads. Of hundreds of thousands of distinct CDR3 sequences listed, about a sixth are singletons. The V gene is TRBV3-1, the J gene TRBJ2-3; D call uncertain. What was sequenced was blood, either unsorted or a sorted T cell fraction (not recorded which). The receptor was derived from a human donor who was either an allogeneic HSCT recipient or a stem cell or donor lymphocyte infusion donor (not recorded which). It is not recorded whose cells these are; they may come from a transplant donor. The CDR3 loop is CASSQELLDTQYF. In DNA form, the CDR3 reads TGTGCCAGCAGCCAAGAACTGCTCGATACGCAGTATTTT.